The 28 T cell receptor beta chains below were found in one sample sequenced in a study of cytomegalovirus exposure and HLA in healthy donors. PCR employed 60 Vbeta and 13 Jbeta primers. Libraries were prepared by immunoSEQ multiplex PCR; TCRdb keeps only in-frame clonotypes and omits some of them. The data contain around 170,000 clones, approximately 78% of them seen just once; the ten biggest clones take up roughly 0.8%. Sequenced: PBMCs. These receptors were obtained from a young woman in good health and CMV-seronegative.

In this sample, this clone turned up once. This chain links TRBV2 with TRBJ2-3; the D gene is possibly TRBD2 (5 bases). Looked up from germline, CDR1 is SNHLY and CDR2 is FYNNEI. The CDR3 has 14 residues. V lost 8 bases and J lost 0, with 12 bases in between. CDR3: CASPEGSSTDTQYF. DNA of the CDR3: TGTGCCAGCCCTGAGGGTTCTAGCACAGATACGCAGTATTTT.

The chain employs TRBV19 and TRBJ2-3; 11 nucleotides match TRBD2. The CDR3 loop spans 14 amino acids. Trimming removed 5 bases from V and 4 bases from J; junction bases left unmatched: 2. Germline V CDR1 and CDR2: LNHDA, SQIVND (reference sequence). The CDR3 region is CASSYSGGADTQYF. For the CDR3, the DNA is TGTGCCAGTAGTTATAGCGGGGGGGCAGATACGCAGTATTTT.

This clone was seen once. The chain couples TRBV27 to TRBJ2-5, with TRBD1 as a possible D gene (5 bases). Trimming took 5 bases from V and 2 from J, leaving 6 bases between them. CDR1 and CDR2 (germline): MNHEY, SMNVEV (reference sequence). This CDR3 is 12 amino acids long. The CDR3 loop is CASSQGQETQYF. The CDR3 DNA is TGTGCCAGCAGTCAGGGTCAAGAGACCCAGTACTTC.

This clone has just one count. The CDR3 spells CASMKRGSDTEAFF. For the CDR3, the DNA is TGCGCCAGCATGAAGCGAGGTTCGGACACTGAAGCTTTCTTT. The chain has TRBV5-1 and TRBJ1-1; D is uncertain. Trimming stripped 6 bases from V and 3 bases from J, with 15 bases between. CDR3 length: 14 residues. The germline gives CDR1 SGHRS, CDR2 YFSETQ.

The J gene is TRBJ2-5, the V gene TRBV7-2, with TRBD1 matching over 7 bases. Germline V lookup: CDR1 SGHTA, CDR2 FQGNSA. The CDR3 runs 15 residues. V lost 5 bases and J lost 2; bases outside the gene matches: 8. The CDR3 DNA is TGTGCCAGCAGCCCCAGACAGGGCGGACAAGAGACCCAGTACTTC. It yields the protein CASSPRQGGQETQYF.

V and J are TRBV10-1 and TRBJ1-2; D not resolved. CDR1 and CDR2 (germline): WNHNN, SYGVQD (reference sequence). The CDR3 spans 12 residues. Trimming removed 3 bases at V and 7 bases at J, with 9 bases between. The CDR3 nucleotides read TGCGCCAGCAGTGACCCTGCGAGTGGCTACACCTTC. It is translated as CASSDPASGYTF.

V and J are TRBV27 and TRBJ2-7; 11 bases are a match to TRBD1. Per germline, CDR1 MNHEY and CDR2 SMNVEV (reference sequence). The length of the CDR3 is 15 residues. V gave up 5 bases and J gave up 5 bases; unmatched junction bases: 8. This CDR3 is CASSDGTGGIDEQYF. In nucleotides, the CDR3 is TGTGCCAGCAGTGATGGGACAGGGGGTATCGACGAGCAGTACTTC.

V usage is TRBV2 and J usage is TRBJ2-7; 9 bases are shared with TRBD1. The V segment lost 7 bases and the J segment 5 bases; nucleotides outside the gene matches: 9. The CDR3 consists of 14 residues. CDR1 SNHLY and CDR2 FYNNEI come from the germline V gene. CDR3 bases: TGTGCCAGCACCGAACAGGGGGCATGGAACGAGCAGTACTTC. As protein: CASTEQGAWNEQYF.

CDR3 protein: CASSGDRGFETQYF. The CDR3 DNA sequence: TGTGCCAGCAGCGGAGACAGGGGGTTTGAGACCCAGTACTTC. The chain links TRBV7-2 to TRBJ2-5; TRBD1 agrees at 9 bases. The CDR3 runs to 14 residues. Germline CDR1 and CDR2: SGHTA and FQGNSA. V gave up 5 bases and J gave up 5 bases; unmatched junction bases: 6.

Here the CDR3 DNA reads TGTGCCAAACCAAACAGGGGGCAGGACACCGGGGAGCTGTTTTTT. Residues: CAKPNRGQDTGELFF. J is TRBJ2-2 and V is TRBV7-2; TRBD1 aligns across 9 bases. J was trimmed by 3 bases and V by 10 bases; bases with no gene match: 9. Germline-derived CDR1 and CDR2 are SGHTA and FQGNSA. This CDR3 spans 15 amino acids.

The chain employs TRBV2 and TRBJ1-3; D is undetermined. Trimming shortened V by 8 bases and J by 0 bases, and 8 bases separated the two germline ends. The CDR3 is 13 residues long. Germline V gives CDR1 SNHLY, CDR2 FYNNEI. The CDR3 nucleotides read TGTGCCAGCGTATCGAGCTCTGGAAACACCATATATTTT. This gives the protein CASVSSSGNTIYF.

The chain carries TRBV28 and TRBJ1-1; D may be TRBD1 (5 bases). CDR1 MDHEN and CDR2 SYDVKM come from the germline V gene. CDR3 length: 17 amino acids. The V end lost 3 bases, the J end lost 1 base, and 18 bases lay between the germline ends. In nucleotides, the CDR3 is TGTGCCAGCAGTTTTTTGGGACGGGGGGGTCAGAACACTGAAGCTTTCTTT. Translating gives CASSFLGRGGQNTEAFF.

This chain uses TRBV18 with TRBJ1-6; 8 nucleotides align to TRBD1. The J segment lost 5 bases and the V segment lost 5 bases, leaving 2 bases of the junction unmatched. From germline, CDR1 is KGHSH and CDR2 LQKENI. The CDR3 is 14 amino acids. CDR3 residues: CASSEQGDNSPLHF. The CDR3 DNA follows: TGTGCCAGCTCAGAACAGGGGGATAATTCACCCCTCCACTTT.

The CDR3 reads CASRETSGLYNEQFF. In nucleotides, the CDR3 is TGCGCCAGCAGAGAGACTAGCGGACTATACAATGAGCAGTTCTTC. The chain has TRBV10-2 and TRBJ2-1, with 9 bases matching TRBD2. This CDR3 has 15 amino acids. Germline assignment: CDR1 WSHSY and CDR2 SAAADI. Trimming at V came to 6 bases and at J to 4 bases, leaving 7 bases not matched to a gene.

This chain joins TRBV27 and TRBJ2-1; no definite D call. This CDR3 comprises 13 residues. V gave up 4 bases and J gave up 6 bases, with 10 bases separating them. Germline CDR1 is MNHEY and CDR2 is SMNVEV (reference sequence). CDR3 in amino acids: CASSSSALNEQFF. CDR3 nucleotide sequence: TGTGCCAGCAGTTCTTCCGCGCTCAATGAGCAGTTCTTC.

The chain joins TRBV5-5 to TRBJ1-1; D is unclear. V gave up 7 bases and J gave up 3 bases, with 16 bases separating them. Germline CDR1 SGHKS, CDR2 YYEKEE (reference sequence). This CDR3 spans 14 amino acids. The CDR3 nucleotides read TGTGCCAGCTCAGCTTGGGCGAGGGACACTGAAGCTTTCTTT. It specifies CASSAWARDTEAFF.

This clone was detected a few times. This chain connects TRBV6-5 to TRBJ2-7, with 8 positions matching TRBD1. Per the germline V gene, CDR1 is MNHEY and CDR2 is SVGAGI. This CDR3 is built from 14 residues. The J segment lost 1 base and the V segment lost 5 bases, leaving 4 bases of the junction unmatched. The CDR3 DNA is TGTGCCAGCAGTACTGGACAGGGTTCCTACGAGCAGTACTTC. This codes for CASSTGQGSYEQYF.

This clone has only one observation. The CDR3 nucleotides are TGTGCCAGTAGTATAACAGGGGGTGTGCATGAGCAGTTCTTC. This translates into CASSITGGVHEQFF. The gene calls are TRBV19 and TRBJ2-1; 8 bases agree with TRBD1. V gave up 2 bases and J gave up 8 bases; unmatched junction bases: 5. There are 14 residues in the CDR3. Germline V gene lookup returns CDR1 LNHDA and CDR2 SQIVND (reference sequence).

This chain joins TRBV7-2 and TRBJ2-5; TRBD2 might be the D (6 bases). V dropped 5 bases and J dropped 2 bases, with 15 bases sitting between them. The CDR3 extends over 15 amino acids. Germline V gives CDR1 SGHTA, CDR2 FQGNSA. CDR3 sequence: CASSRLGLQQETQYF. The CDR3 DNA reads TGTGCCAGCAGCCGCCTTGGACTACAACAAGAGACCCAGTACTTC.

The V gene is TRBV9, the J gene TRBJ2-3, with D possibly TRBD2 on 6 matching bases. The CDR3 length is 15 residues. Germline-derived CDR1 and CDR2 are SGDLS and YYNGEE. V was cut by 0 bases and J by 5 bases, with 13 bases left in between. The CDR3 reads CASSVGGDLLDTQYF. The DNA for the CDR3 is TGTGCCAGCAGCGTAGGAGGGGACTTACTAGATACGCAGTATTTT. Full variable domain (remainder filled in from reference TRBV9 and TRBJ2-3): DSGVTQTPKHLITATGQRVTLRCSPRSGDLSVYWYQQSLDQGLQFLIQYYNGEERAKGNILERFSAQQFPDLHSELNLSSLELGDSALYFCASSVGGDLLDTQYFGPGTRLTVL.

V usage is TRBV6-5 and J usage is TRBJ2-7; 8 bases map to TRBD1. The CDR3 has 14 amino acids. With 5 bases clipped from V and 5 bases from J, the junction kept 8 bases outside the gene matches. The germline CDR1 and CDR2 sequences are MNHEY and SVGAGI. The DNA of the CDR3 is TGTGCCAGCAGTAGGGACAGGTTTAGCCACGAGCAGTACTTC. This codes for CASSRDRFSHEQYF.

The rearrangement joins TRBV5-1 to TRBJ2-2, with D perhaps TRBD1 (5 bases). The germline V gene encodes CDR1 SGHRS and CDR2 YFSETQ. The CDR3 length is 15 residues. The germline V and J ends were trimmed by 0 bases and 3 bases, with 9 bases remaining between them. As DNA, the CDR3 is TGCGCCAGCAGCTTGGGACAGCTTTACACCGGGGAGCTGTTTTTT. Protein product: CASSLGQLYTGELFF.

CDR3 DNA sequence: TGCGCCAGCAGCCCAACGGTCGGGGGGCAATACAATGAGCAGTTCTTC. Translated, it gives CASSPTVGGQYNEQFF. The chain uses TRBV5-1 and TRBJ2-1; possible D gene TRBD2, 7 bases. Trimming took 4 bases from V and 4 from J, leaving 18 bases between them. This CDR3 has 16 amino acids. CDR1 and CDR2 (germline): SGHRS, YFSETQ.

The chain has TRBV5-5 and TRBJ1-1; no reliable D call. Deletions cut 2 bases from V and 6 bases from J, with 5 bases between. The germline CDR1 and CDR2 sequences are SGHKS and YYEKEE (reference sequence). The CDR3 totals 11 residues. CDR3 in DNA: TGTGCCAGCAGCTTATTCGCTGAAGCTTTCTTT. It translates to CASSLFAEAFF.

This sequence joins TRBV7-9 and TRBJ2-1, with D unresolved. Deletions cut 6 bases from V and 4 bases from J, with 10 bases between. CDR3 length: 13 amino acids. Germline V gene sequence: CDR1 SEHNR, CDR2 FQNEAQ (reference sequence). The CDR3 DNA follows: TGTGCCAGCAGTTCCCTCAGTTACAATGAGCAGTTCTTC. Its protein product is CASSSLSYNEQFF.

The chain couples TRBV10-2 to TRBJ1-4, with D perhaps matching TRBD1 (6 bases). V was trimmed by 3 bases and J by 4 bases, leaving 15 bases between them. Per the germline V gene, CDR1 is WSHSY and CDR2 is SAAADI. This CDR3 has 16 residues. The CDR3 region has the DNA TGCGCCAGCAGTGATTTCGGACAGACTTATAATGAAAAACTGTTTTTT. Amino acids: CASSDFGQTYNEKLFF.

The V and J genes are TRBV2 and TRBJ1-5, with D perhaps matching TRBD1 (6 bases). CDR3 length: 15 amino acids. Germline CDR1 is SNHLY and CDR2 is FYNNEI. Deletions cut 6 bases from V and 1 base from J, with 13 bases between. CDR3 nucleotide sequence: TGTGCCAGCAGAGATCTACAGGGAAGCAATCAGCCCCAGCATTTT. Protein product: CASRDLQGSNQPQHF.

CDR3 region: CASSPRDGSEPQHF. CDR3 sequence (DNA): TGTGCCAGCAGCCCCCGGGACGGGAGTGAGCCCCAGCATTTT. The chain combines TRBV7-2 with TRBJ1-5, with a tentative D call TRBD1 (5 bases). This CDR3 is 14 amino acids long. V was pared by 5 bases and J by 8 bases, with 16 bases between. Looked up from germline, CDR1 is SGHTA and CDR2 is FQGNSA.